One sample yielded the 29 T cell receptor beta chains listed below, sequenced in a study of cytomegalovirus exposure and HLA in healthy donors. Primers included in the PCR were 60 Vbeta and 13 Jbeta primers. Profiled with immunoSEQ multiplex PCR; TCRdb holds only in-frame clones, not every one. The sample has around 180,000 clones; about 78% are singletons. The sequencing input was PBMCs. These receptors came from a woman aged 45-60 years in good health and CMV-seropositive.

CDR3 loop: CASSFRLTGGLNNEQFF. The CDR3 DNA sequence: TGTGCCAGCAGTTTCCGCCTTACAGGGGGTTTAAACAATGAGCAGTTCTTC. V gene TRBV27 combines with J gene TRBJ2-1; 8 nucleotides line up with TRBD1. CDR1 and CDR2 from the germline V gene are MNHEY and SMNVEV (reference sequence). The CDR3 is 17 amino acids. With V trimmed by 3 bases and J by 5 bases, 12 bases remained unmatched.

As to this clone: One end of the junction fails to match germline, which may point to a read error. The CDR3 loop reads CASSASDRVDLDEQYF. DNA for the CDR3: TGTGCTAGCAGCGCGTCGGACAGGGTTGATCTTGACGAGCAGTACTTC. The chain links TRBV7-7 to TRBJ2-7; 8 positions agree with TRBD1. The CDR3 runs to 16 residues. Per the germline V gene, CDR1 is SSHAT and CDR2 is FNYEAQ (reference sequence). The full variable domain, rest sourced from reference TRBV7-7 and TRBJ2-7, is GAGVSQSPRYKVTKRGQDVTLRCDPISSHATLYWYQQALGQGPEFLTYFNYEAQPDKSGLPSDRFSAERPEGSISTLTIQRTEQRDSAMYRCASSASDRVDLDEQYFGPGTRLTVT.

The V gene is TRBV6-5, the J gene TRBJ2-2, with D possibly being TRBD1 (6 bases). The germline V gene has CDR1 MNHEY and CDR2 SVGAGI. The CDR3 totals 15 residues. V lost 4 bases and J 5 bases, leaving 14 bases between the germline ends. Here the CDR3 DNA reads TGTGCCAGCAGTTGGTACCAGGGGCGGACCGGGGAGCTGTTTTTT. Protein: CASSWYQGRTGELFF.

The chain joins TRBV7-9 to TRBJ1-1; possibly TRBD1 for D (5 bases). Germline V lookup: CDR1 SEHNR, CDR2 FQNEAQ (reference sequence). The V gene lost 6 bases and the J gene lost 6 bases, with 17 bases spanning the gap. This CDR3 is built from 14 residues. CDR3: CASRGGVWWAEAFF. As DNA, the CDR3 is TGTGCCAGCAGAGGAGGGGTGTGGTGGGCTGAAGCTTTCTTT.

In its sample, this clone was seen once. The chain has TRBV4-2 and TRBJ2-3; D is unresolved. Germline V gene sequence: CDR1 LGHNA, CDR2 YNFKEQ. CDR3 length: 15 residues. Trimming pared 6 bases from V and 1 base from J, leaving 14 bases between. CDR3: CASSRVAEGTDTQYF. DNA of the CDR3: TGTGCCAGCAGTCGCGTGGCCGAGGGCACAGATACGCAGTATTTT.

V is TRBV4-1 and J is TRBJ1-5, with D tentatively TRBD1 (6 bases). The CDR3 covers 15 residues. Germline-derived CDR1 and CDR2 are MGHRA and YSYEKL. V was cut by 2 bases and J by 8 bases, with 16 bases left in between. CDR3 residues: CASSQRDTLREPQHF. DNA for the CDR3: TGCGCCAGCAGCCAAAGGGACACCCTGAGAGAGCCCCAGCATTTT.

The chain uses TRBV7-9 and TRBJ2-5, with a weak D call TRBD2 (6 bases). V was clipped by 4 bases and J by 2 bases, with 14 bases between them. The CDR3 covers 15 residues. CDR1 is SEHNR and CDR2 is FQNEAQ in the germline V gene (reference sequence). CDR3: CASSSGLAVQETQYF. As DNA, the CDR3 is TGTGCCAGCAGCTCTGGCTTAGCGGTTCAAGAGACCCAGTACTTC.

The rearrangement links TRBV9 to TRBJ2-2; 10 bases map to TRBD1. The trim removed 4 bases at V and 4 bases at J, leaving 7 bases unmatched. CDR1 and CDR2 (germline): SGDLS, YYNGEE. CDR3 size: 16 residues. In DNA, the CDR3 is TGTGCCAGCAGCCCTACCGGGACAGGGGCCACCGGGGAGCTGTTTTTT. It yields the protein CASSPTGTGATGELFF.

The V call is TRBV10-3, the J call TRBJ2-7; TRBD1 matches 10 bases. Germline CDR1 ENHRY, CDR2 SYGVKD. V lost 3 bases and J lost 5; bases outside the gene matches: 4. The CDR3 extends over 14 amino acids. The CDR3 DNA sequence: TGTGCCATCAGTGAAAGAGACAGGGGGCACGAGCAGTACTTC. Encoded protein: CAISERDRGHEQYF.

In this sample, this clone turned up a few times. The genes are TRBV12-5 and TRBJ1-2; D ambiguous. Per the germline V gene, CDR1 is LGHNT and CDR2 is FRNRAP. This CDR3 spans 18 amino acids. V shed 1 base and J shed 4 bases, with 22 bases lying between them. In nucleotides, the CDR3 is TGTGCTAGTGGTTTGGCCCCAAAGGACTCTAAGTCTCCCTATGGCTACACCTTC. It specifies CASGLAPKDSKSPYGYTF.

This clone was seen once. The rearrangement joins TRBV12-5 to TRBJ2-5, with a tentative D call TRBD1 (6 bases). The closer fit of TRBJ2-7 to the DNA end suggests the J call may be wrong. The V gene's germline CDR1 is LGHNT and CDR2 FRNRAP. This CDR3 has 12 amino acids. Here the CDR3 DNA reads TGTGCTAGTGGTAGGGACATCTACGAGCAGTACTTC. It codes for CASGRDIYEQYF.

The chain couples TRBV5-1 to TRBJ2-6, with D tentatively TRBD1 (5 bases). The germline gives CDR1 SGHRS, CDR2 YFSETQ. CDR3 length: 17 amino acids. With 0 bases removed from V and 0 bases from J, the gap between germline ends came to 10 bases. This CDR3 is CASSLGQLTSGANVLTF. The DNA for the CDR3 is TGCGCCAGCAGCTTGGGACAGCTAACCTCTGGGGCCAACGTCCTGACTTTC.

DNA of the CDR3: TGTGCCAGTATCGGACAGGGGAAGTACACCGGGGAGCTGTTTTTT. Translating gives CASIGQGKYTGELFF. This chain links TRBV19 with TRBJ2-2, with 9 bases aligning to TRBD1. Per the germline V gene, CDR1 is LNHDA and CDR2 is SQIVND (reference sequence). This CDR3 contains 15 residues. With 7 bases clipped from V and 3 bases from J, the junction kept 6 bases outside the gene matches. The complete variable domain, with remaining parts taken from reference TRBV19 and TRBJ2-2, reads DGGITQSPKYLFRKEGQNVTLSCEQNLNHDAMYWYRQDPGQGLRLIYYSQIVNDFQKGDIAEGYSVSREKKESFPLTVTSAQKNPTAFYLCASIGQGKYTGELFFGEGSRLTVL.

The chain links TRBV5-1 to TRBJ2-1, with 8 bases that match TRBD2. The germline V gene has CDR1 SGHRS and CDR2 YFSETQ. The ends lost 0 bases at V and 9 bases at J; junction bases unmatched: 5. CDR3 length: 14 residues. CDR3 region: CASSLGRGGVEQFF. The CDR3 nucleotides are TGCGCCAGCAGCTTGGGACGGGGGGGCGTTGAGCAGTTCTTC.

The chain employs TRBV5-1 and TRBJ1-6, with a tentative D call TRBD1 (6 bases). Per the germline V gene, CDR1 is SGHRS and CDR2 is YFSETQ. The CDR3 covers 14 residues. Trimming took off 4 bases at V and 7 bases at J, with 12 bases between the two ends. In nucleotides, the CDR3 is TGCGCCAGCAGCCCCGGACAGTCCAATTCACCCCTCCACTTT. It is translated as CASSPGQSNSPLHF.

The V call is TRBV7-9, the J call TRBJ1-6, with 10 nucleotides matching TRBD1. J was trimmed by 10 bases and V by 5 bases; bases with no gene match: 8. Germline CDR1 SEHNR, CDR2 FQNEAQ (reference sequence). The CDR3 runs 15 residues. As DNA, the CDR3 is TGTGCCAGCAGCCGCTCCGGGACAGGGGAATCACCCCTCCACTTT. This translates into CASSRSGTGESPLHF.

V is TRBV10-1 and J is TRBJ2-2, with 9 bases identical to TRBD2. The germline V gene encodes CDR1 WNHNN and CDR2 SYGVQD (reference sequence). The V and J ends lost 4 bases and 4 bases, in that order; junction bases with no gene match: 4. CDR3 size: 15 residues. The CDR3 nucleotides are TGCGCCAGCAGTGGAAAAGCGGGGGGCACCGGGGAGCTGTTTTTT. It specifies CASSGKAGGTGELFF.

The chain couples TRBV30 to TRBJ1-2; possible D gene TRBD1, 6 bases. Germline CDR1 and CDR2: GTSNPN and SVGIG (reference sequence). The CDR3 consists of 13 residues. The V gene lost 5 bases and the J gene lost 5 bases, with 15 bases spanning the gap. The CDR3 reads CAWARTVTYGYTF. Here the CDR3 DNA reads TGTGCCTGGGCCAGGACAGTTACTTATGGCTACACCTTC.

This clone has just a few counts. CDR3 residues: CASSPGQVYGYTF. The CDR3 bases are TGTGCCAGCTCACCGGGACAGGTCTATGGCTACACCTTC. The rearrangement joins TRBV18 to TRBJ1-2; 8 bases map to TRBD1. J lost 4 bases, V lost 3 bases, and 1 base had no gene match. The CDR3 is 13 residues long. From germline, CDR1 is KGHSH and CDR2 LQKENI.

This chain joins TRBV6-6 and TRBJ1-4; 8 bases line up with TRBD1. Germline V gives CDR1 MNHNY, CDR2 SVGAGI (reference sequence). V shed 4 bases, J shed 8 bases, and the junction held 3 bases outside the gene matches. The CDR3 is 13 residues long. The DNA for the CDR3 is TGTGCCAGCAGTTCAGGGGGCGGGGAAAAACTGTTTTTT. Protein product: CASSSGGGEKLFF.

The chain joins TRBV5-1 to TRBJ2-3; TRBD2 matches at 9 bases. The CDR3 loop spans 16 amino acids. CDR1 is SGHRS and CDR2 is YFSETQ in the germline V gene. V was clipped by 4 bases and J by 8 bases; unmatched bases: 14. In DNA, the CDR3 is TGCGCCAGCAGCCCCCCTGCGGCGGGGGGGAGTATTACGCAGTATTTT. Translating gives CASSPPAAGGSITQYF.

This rearrangement joins TRBV27 to TRBJ2-2; D call uncertain. Trimming removed 3 bases from V and 3 bases from J, with 5 bases in between. CDR3 length: 13 residues. CDR1 is MNHEY, CDR2 SMNVEV, per germline (reference sequence). The CDR3 DNA sequence: TGTGCCAGCAGTTTCGGAGACACCGGGGAGCTGTTTTTT. Translating gives CASSFGDTGELFF.

The V call is TRBV5-1, the J call TRBJ2-5; TRBD1 might be the D (5 bases). The CDR3 extends over 16 amino acids. CDR1 is SGHRS, CDR2 YFSETQ, per germline. Trimming took off 0 bases at V and 5 bases at J, with 17 bases between the two ends. CDR3 in amino acids: CASSLASGPLLETQYF. The CDR3 region has the DNA TGCGCCAGCAGCTTGGCTTCAGGGCCTCTATTGGAGACCCAGTACTTC. Combining the CDR3 with reference TRBV5-1 and TRBJ2-5 gives the whole variable domain KAGVTQTPRYLIKTRGQQVTLSCSPISGHRSVSWYQQTPGQGLQFLFEYFSETQRNKGNFPGRFSGRQFSNSRSEMNVSTLELGDSALYLCASSLASGPLLETQYFGPGTRLLVL.

The V call is TRBV9, the J call TRBJ2-7; TRBD1 matches at 7 bases. This CDR3 is built from 14 residues. Germline trimming cut 4 bases from V and 3 bases from J; bases unmatched to any gene: 7. Germline V gene data show CDR1 as SGDLS and CDR2 as YYNGEE. CDR3 DNA sequence: TGTGCCAGCAGCAAGGGGGCCCTAAACTACGAGCAGTACTTC. Translation: CASSKGALNYEQYF.

The chain employs TRBV7-8 and TRBJ1-6, with D possibly matching TRBD1 (6 bases). The ends were cut back, 3 bases at V and 0 bases at J, with 9 bases in the middle. This CDR3 is built from 16 residues. Germline-derived CDR1 and CDR2 are SGHVS and FQNEAQ. The CDR3 DNA reads TGTGCCAGCAGCTTTCAGGGGAGCTCCTATAATTCACCCCTCCACTTT. This codes for CASSFQGSSYNSPLHF. Using reference TRBV7-8 and TRBJ1-6 for the parts outside the CDR3, the full variable domain is GAGVSQSPRYKVAKRGQDVALRCDPISGHVSLFWYQQALGQGPEFLTYFQNEAQLDKSGLPSDRFFAERPEGSVSTLKIQRTQQEDSAVYLCASSFQGSSYNSPLHFGNGTRLTVT.

This clone has just a few counts. The genes are TRBV29-1 and TRBJ1-2; 11 bases are shared with TRBD1. Germline V CDR1 and CDR2: SQVTM, ANQGSEA. The junction had 13 bases not matched to a gene; V was cut back by 8 bases and J by 2 bases. The CDR3 length is 16 residues. The CDR3, as DNA: TGCAGCACCCCACTTGGGACAGGGGGTGACAACTATGGCTACACCTTC. Residues: CSTPLGTGGDNYGYTF.

V is TRBV5-1 and J is TRBJ1-1, with 7 bases lining up with TRBD1. The germline gives CDR1 SGHRS, CDR2 YFSETQ. The ends lost 3 bases at V and 0 bases at J; junction bases unmatched: 5. The length of the CDR3 is 15 residues. CDR3: CASSWGDRLNTEAFF. The CDR3 region has the DNA TGCGCCAGCAGCTGGGGGGACAGACTGAACACTGAAGCTTTCTTT.

The rearrangement uses TRBV7-9 and TRBJ2-7, with unresolved D. The CDR3 contains 13 residues. Trimming took 3 bases from V and 4 from J, leaving 10 bases between them. CDR1 is SEHNR and CDR2 is FQNEAQ in the germline V gene (reference sequence). The CDR3: CASSFGELYEQYF. Written as DNA, the CDR3 is TGTGCCAGCAGCTTCGGAGAGCTGTACGAGCAGTACTTC.

This chain joins TRBV11-2 and TRBJ2-5; 13 nucleotides line up with TRBD2. There are 16 residues in the CDR3. The V gene end was trimmed by 5 bases and the J gene end by 1 base; junction bases not matched to a gene: 4. Germline loops: CDR1 SGHAT, CDR2 FQNNGV. The chain's CDR3 is CASSRTSGGLQETQYF. The CDR3 bases are TGTGCCAGCAGCAGGACTAGCGGGGGACTCCAAGAGACCCAGTACTTC.